The T cell receptor (beta chain) under discussion was sequenced for a study of beta chain features in type 1 diabetes. The purity of all sorted populations exceeded 98%. Since all of the isolated RNA was reverse transcribed, expressed TCRB transcripts were what got sequenced. Sequencing used immunoSEQ multiplex PCR; TCRdb keeps in-frame clones, though not all of them. The profile shows under 200,000 clones, over 9% of them singletons. This clone was found a few times. What it binds is not known. Study observations and caveats: People with Type 1 diabetes carried modestly yet significantly shorter TCRB CDR3s in all four CD4+ subsets.

The V gene's germline CDR1 is LNHDA and CDR2 SQIVND (reference sequence). The CDR3 is 14 residues long. V lost 3 bases and J lost 4; bases outside the gene matches: 4. The sample comprised central memory CD4+ T cells from blood. The J gene is TRBJ2-7, the V gene TRBV19, with 9 nucleotides matching TRBD2. The clonotype comes from a man aged 25 to 45 with type 1 diabetes. The CDR3 DNA is TGTGCCAGTAGTATGAGCGGGAGGATATACGAGCAGTACTTC. Its translation: CASSMSGRIYEQYF. The full variable domain, in which reference TRBV19 and TRBJ2-7 provide the parts outside the CDR3, is DGGITQSPKYLFRKEGQNVTLSCEQNLNHDAMYWYRQDPGQGLRLIYYSQIVNDFQKGDIAEGYSVSREKKESFPLTVTSAQKNPTAFYLCASSMSGRIYEQYFGPGTRLTVT.